Described below is a single T cell receptor beta chain sequence and its context. The target of this receptor is not known. No base qualities exist here, and no much larger clone lies one base off it. Each collaborating institution followed its own protocols to collect whole blood in K2EDTA tubes. For TCRbeta analysis, collaborator samples were shipped as frozen whole blood, as isolated PBMCs, or as DNA extracted from either sample type. The V end gives up 1 base and the J end 0 bases, leaving 7 bases in the junction not matched to a gene. CDR1 SGHTS and CDR2 YDEGEE were looked up in the germline V gene. The CDR3 starts with the cysteine, ends with the phenylalanine, and has 18 residues. Just CDR3 DNA is preserved here, 54 bases in frame from base 1. TCRbeta CDR3 regions were amplified from genomic DNA by means of the immunoSEQ Assay, a bias-controlled multiplex PCR. The authors' pipeline ran thus. The number of nucleated cells in each sample was estimated from the amplification of reference gene primers within the assay. To quantify the absolute abundance of each unique TCRbeta CDR3 rearrangement, sequence reads were collapsed and filtered. Productive Simpson clonality was computed per sample as the square root of Simpson's diversity index over productive rearrangements. TCRdb carries this immuneACCESS record with in-frame sequences only. Its versions omit some clonotypes, under half of them owing to an unresolved V gene in the studies checked, with the rest unexplained. Clone size and the V and J calls come from that table; the DNA yielded D and trimming. The sample profile shows around 200,000 clones; 84% of them were found once. The ten largest clones take up around a sixth of the sample.

This sample is part of a study of blood T cell repertoires in COVID-19 (dated by TCRdb to 2020 to 2021). Looking at the study overall: The collaborator samples originated in the United States, Italy and Spain and spanned the acute and convalescent phases of COVID-19. Subjects who had been exposed to COVID-19, were actively infected with it, or had recovered from it provided the deeply sampled blood TCRbeta repertoires that made up the dataset. The sample metadata nearly always contained a de-identified subject ID, COVID-19 status, age in years and sex. HLA class I and class II types, where available, came from metadata supplied by the sample provider rather than from assay-based typing. The prospective study material was composed of cDNA or gDNA derived from T cells, B-cell-depleted T cells, or PBMCs. The samples were drawn from the first 160 participants of the ongoing ImmuneRACE study and from over 950 subjects provided by 6 global collaborators. The repertoires were released in a freely available public database intended as a resource for research on the immune response to SARS-CoV-2.

Study-wide conclusions, independent of this receptor: How much clinical and demographic metadata was included differed by source and by participant, and the metadata was provided uncurated.

The receptor's source is a woman over 75 with active or convalescent COVID-19. The sample consisted of peripheral blood. The receptor chain draws on TRBV5-8 and TRBJ2-3; 11 junctional bases match TRBD2. The CDR3 has the sequence CASSLLLAGGPSTDTQYF. DNA sequence: TGTGCCAGCAGCTTGTTATTAGCGGGGGGGCCTAGCACAGATACGCAGTATTTT.